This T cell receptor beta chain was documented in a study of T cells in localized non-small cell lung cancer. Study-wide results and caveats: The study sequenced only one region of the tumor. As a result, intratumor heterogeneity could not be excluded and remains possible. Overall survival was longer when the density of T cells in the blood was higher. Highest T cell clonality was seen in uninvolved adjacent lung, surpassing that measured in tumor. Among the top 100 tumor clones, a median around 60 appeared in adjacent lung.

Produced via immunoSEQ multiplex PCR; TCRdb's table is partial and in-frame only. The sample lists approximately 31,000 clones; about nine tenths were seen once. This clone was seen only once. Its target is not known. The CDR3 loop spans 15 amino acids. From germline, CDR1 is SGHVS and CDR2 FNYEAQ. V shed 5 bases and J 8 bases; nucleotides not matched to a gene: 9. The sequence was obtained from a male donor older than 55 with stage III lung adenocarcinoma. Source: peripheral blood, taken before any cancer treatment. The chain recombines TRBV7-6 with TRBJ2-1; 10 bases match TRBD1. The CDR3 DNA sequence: TGTGCCAGCAGCCCACGACAGGGGGCGGGGGATGAGCAGTTCTTC. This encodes CASSPRQGAGDEQFF.